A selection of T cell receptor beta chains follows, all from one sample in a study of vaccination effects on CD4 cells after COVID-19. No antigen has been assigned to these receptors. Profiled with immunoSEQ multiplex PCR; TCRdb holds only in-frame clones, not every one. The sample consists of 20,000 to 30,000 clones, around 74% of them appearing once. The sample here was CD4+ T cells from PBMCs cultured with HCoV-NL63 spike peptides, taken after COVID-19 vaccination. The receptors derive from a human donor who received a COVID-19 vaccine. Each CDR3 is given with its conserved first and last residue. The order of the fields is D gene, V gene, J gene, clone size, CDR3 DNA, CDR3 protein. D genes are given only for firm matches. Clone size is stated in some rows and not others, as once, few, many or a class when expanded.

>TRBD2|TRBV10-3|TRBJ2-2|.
TGTGCCATCAGTCCCTCGGGGGGGGAAGGCGGGGAGCTGTTTTTT
CAISPSGGEGGELFF
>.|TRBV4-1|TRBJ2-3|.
TGCGCCAGCAGCTTCCCCAGGGAGACGGGCGCCACAGATACGCAGTATTTT
CASSFPRETGATDTQYF
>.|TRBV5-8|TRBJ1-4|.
TGTGCCAGCAGCTTTGGAAGTGACCTTTTAAATGAAAAACTGTTTTTT
CASSFGSDLLNEKLFF
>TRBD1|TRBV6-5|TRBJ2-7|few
TGTGCCAGCAGCCCCGATTGGACAGGGGGCGAGCAGTACTTC
CASSPDWTGGEQYF
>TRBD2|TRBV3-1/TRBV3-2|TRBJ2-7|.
TGTGCCAGCAGCCAAGAGAGACTAGCGGGGGGGAACGAGCAGTACTTC
CASSQERLAGGNEQYF
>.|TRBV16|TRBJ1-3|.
TGTGCCAGCAGCCAAGTCGCCCGCACCATATATTTT
CASSQVARTIYF
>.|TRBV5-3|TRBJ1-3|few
TGTGCCAGAAGCTTAAAGAACTCTGGAAACACCATATATTTT
CARSLKNSGNTIYF
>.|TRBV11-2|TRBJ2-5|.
TGTGCCAGCAGCTCATCCAAGGGACGCTTTGGAGGAAAGTACTTC
CASSSSKGRFGGKYF
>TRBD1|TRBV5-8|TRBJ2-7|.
TGTGCCAGCAGCTCCCCGGGACAGTTCTACGAGCAGTACTTC
CASSSPGQFYEQYF
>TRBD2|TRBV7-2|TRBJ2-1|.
TGTGCCAGCAGCTTAGCGCGTGGGGGGGTTTCCCTCAATGAGCAGTTCTTC
CASSLARGGVSLNEQFF
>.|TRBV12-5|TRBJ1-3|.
TGTGCTAGTGGTTTAGGGCAGGGAGACGGAAACACCATATATTTT
CASGLGQGDGNTIYF
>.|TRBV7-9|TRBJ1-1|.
TGTGCCAGCACCTCCCTTCAGACTGAAGCTTTCTTT
CASTSLQTEAFF
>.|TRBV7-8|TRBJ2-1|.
TGTGCCAGCAGCTTAGTAATACGAGACAATGAGCAGTTCTTC
CASSLVIRDNEQFF
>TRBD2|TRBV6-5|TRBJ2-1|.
TGTGCCAGCAGTCCACTAGCGGGCTCCTACAATGAGCAGTTCTTC
CASSPLAGSYNEQFF
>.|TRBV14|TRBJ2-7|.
TGTGCCAGCAGCCAAGATGGTGGGACCTCGCAGCAGTACTTC
CASSQDGGTSQQYF
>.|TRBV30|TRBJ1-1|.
TGTGCCTGGAGCAATCGGGGGCTTAGCACTGAAGCTTTCTTT
CAWSNRGLSTEAFF
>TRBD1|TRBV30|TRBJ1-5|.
TGTGCCTGGGGGACAGGGGCCCTGGGCAATCAGCCCCAGCATTTT
CAWGTGALGNQPQHF
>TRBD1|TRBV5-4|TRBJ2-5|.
TGTGCCAGCAGCTTGGGGGACAGGGGAACACAAGAGACCCAGTACTTC
CASSLGDRGTQETQYF
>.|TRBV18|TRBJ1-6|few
TGTGCCAGCTCACCGGGGACGGGGTTGGTGTCCCTCCACTTT
CASSPGTGLVSLHF
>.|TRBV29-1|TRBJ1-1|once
TGCAGCGTTGTTTTCTCAGCTGAAGCTTTCTTT
CSVVFSAEAFF
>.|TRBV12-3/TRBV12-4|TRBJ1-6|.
TGTGCCAGCAGTTTCGGGGCAGGGCTCCACTTT
CASSFGAGLHF
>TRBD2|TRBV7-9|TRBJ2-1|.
TGTGCCAGCAGCTTAGGACTAGCGGGAGGGCCGAGGTCCTACAATGAGCAGTTCTTC
CASSLGLAGGPRSYNEQFF
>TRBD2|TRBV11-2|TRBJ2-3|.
TGTGCCAGCGTAATTACCGGGACTAGGGCAGATACGCAGTATTTT
CASVITGTRADTQYF
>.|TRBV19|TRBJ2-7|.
TGTGCCAGTAGTATAAGGGACGGATCCTACGAGCAGTACTTC
CASSIRDGSYEQYF
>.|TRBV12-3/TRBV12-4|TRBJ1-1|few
TGTGCCAGCAGGCCGACAAGGAACACTGAAGCTTTCTTT
CASRPTRNTEAFF
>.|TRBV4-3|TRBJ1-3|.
TGCGCCAGCAGCCAAGGCACAGCCTCTGGAAACACCATATATTTT
CASSQGTASGNTIYF
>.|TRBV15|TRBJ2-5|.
TGTGCCACCAGCAGAGGTGGAGAGACCCAGTACTTC
CATSRGGETQYF
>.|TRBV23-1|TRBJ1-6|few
TGCGCCAGCAGTCAATCGGTAGGGCCTTATTCACCCCTCCACTTT
CASSQSVGPYSPLHF
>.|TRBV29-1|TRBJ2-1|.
TGCAGCGTCCCCATCTTAGGTCCCCTGGCTGAGCAGTTCTTC
CSVPILGPLAEQFF
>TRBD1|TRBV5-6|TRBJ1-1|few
TGTGCCAGCAGCCGACAGGGGCTGAACACTGAAGCTTTCTTT
CASSRQGLNTEAFF
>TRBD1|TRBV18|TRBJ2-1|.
TGTGCCAGCTCGCGGGACAGGGGTCGAGGTGAGCAGTTCTTC
CASSRDRGRGEQFF
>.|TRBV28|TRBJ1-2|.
TGTGCCAGCAGTTTATACAGGGAGAACTATGGCTACACCTTC
CASSLYRENYGYTF
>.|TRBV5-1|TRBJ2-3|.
TGCGCCAGCAGCTTGGGAGGCACGTGGGGCACAGATACGCAGTATTTT
CASSLGGTWGTDTQYF
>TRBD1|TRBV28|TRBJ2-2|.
TGTGCCAGCAGTCCCACCCGGTCGCAGGGGGCGGTCGGGGAGCTGTTTTTT
CASSPTRSQGAVGELFF
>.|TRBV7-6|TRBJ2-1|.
TGTGCCAGCAGCTTAGAACCGGGGGCGTACAATGAGCAGTTCTTC
CASSLEPGAYNEQFF
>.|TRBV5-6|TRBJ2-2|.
TGTGCCAGCAGCGAGCGAGTGGGCACCGGGGAGCTGTTTTTT
CASSERVGTGELFF
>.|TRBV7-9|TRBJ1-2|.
TGTGCCAGCAGCTTAGTACAGGGTCGGTTAGAAACCTATGGCTACACCTTC
CASSLVQGRLETYGYTF
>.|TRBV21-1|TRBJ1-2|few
TGTGCCAGCAGCCTCCCTGAAGGGCGATTCCGGGGCTACACCTTC
CASSLPEGRFRGYTF
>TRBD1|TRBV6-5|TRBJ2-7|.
TGTGCCAGCAGTCACCGGGACAGGGCCGCCGAGCAGTACTTC
CASSHRDRAAEQYF
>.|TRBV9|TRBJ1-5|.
TGTGCCAGCAGCAGGGAAAGCAATCAGCCCCAGCATTTT
CASSRESNQPQHF
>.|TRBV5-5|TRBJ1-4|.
TGTGCCAGCGGCCTGGTGGATGAAAAACTGTTTTTT
CASGLVDEKLFF
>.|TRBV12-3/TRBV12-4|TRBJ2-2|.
TGTGCCAGCAGACGGACTACACTTTCTCTGTTTTTT
CASRRTTLSLFF
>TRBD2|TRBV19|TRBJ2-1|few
TGTGCCAGTAGTATTTTTAGGACTAGCGGAAACAATGAGCAGTTCTTC
CASSIFRTSGNNEQFF
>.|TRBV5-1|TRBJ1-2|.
TGCGCCAGCAGCTTGGAGGGGAACCATGGCTACACCTTC
CASSLEGNHGYTF
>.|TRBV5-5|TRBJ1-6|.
TGTGCCAGCAGTGACCTGCGGGCCCGATTTTCAACCCCTCACTTT
CASSDLRARFSTPHF
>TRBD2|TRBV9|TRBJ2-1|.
TGTGCCAGCAGCGCGGGAGGGGGGGCCTACAATGAGCAGTTCTTC
CASSAGGGAYNEQFF
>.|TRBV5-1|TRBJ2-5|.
TGCGCCAGCAGCTTGGGTGGATCCCAAGAGACCCAGTACTTC
CASSLGGSQETQYF
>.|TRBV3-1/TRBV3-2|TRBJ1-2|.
TGTGCCAGCAGCCTAAGGACCGGGGGAGGGGGCTATGGCTACACCTTC
CASSLRTGGGGYGYTF
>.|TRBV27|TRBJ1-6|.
TGTGCCAGCAGTTGGGGAACGGGAGGGGATAATTCACCCCTCCACTTT
CASSWGTGGDNSPLHF
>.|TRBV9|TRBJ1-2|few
TGTGCCAGTAACGAGCGGGTCAGCTATGGCTACACCTTC
CASNERVSYGYTF
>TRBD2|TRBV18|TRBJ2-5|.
TGTGCCAGCTCACCCCTTAACATCCGGGAGGAGGGTGAGACCCAGTACTTC
CASSPLNIREEGETQYF
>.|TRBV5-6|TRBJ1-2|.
TGTGCCAGCAGCTACGGGACATCTAACTATGGCTACACCTTC
CASSYGTSNYGYTF
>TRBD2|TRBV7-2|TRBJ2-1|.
TGTGCCAGCAGCTTACCGGCGGGAGCCCGGTACAATGAGCAGTTCTTC
CASSLPAGARYNEQFF
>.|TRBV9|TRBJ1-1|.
TGTGCCAGCAGCGTTGATTTGGGGAAGAACACTGAAGCTTTCTTT
CASSVDLGKNTEAFF